This entry features one T cell receptor beta chain sequence. The source of the sample is a study of blood T cells in healthy people across ages. A J-beta primer mix and a sample-barcoded 5' primer were used in a second PCR of roughly 6 to 12 cycles. MiXCR was run by TCRdb on the 5' RACE reads, yielding one entry per CDR3 protein. In the table there are about 1,800,000 distinct CDR3 sequences, 28% of which are singletons. Per germline, CDR1 SGHRS and CDR2 YFSETQ. This CDR3 spans 12 amino acids. Trimming cost V 4 bases and J 6 bases, with 8 bases left between them. This rearrangement joins TRBV5-1 to TRBJ1-5, with D possibly matching TRBD1 (5 bases). The sequence came from a woman aged 30 to 39 in good health. Input material: blood. Here the CDR3 reads CASSVTGQPQHF. The CDR3, as DNA: TGCGCCAGCAGCGTAACAGGTCAGCCCCAGCATTTT.